What follows are 16 T cell receptor beta chains derived from one specimen sequenced in a study of blood T cell repertoires in COVID-19. Here immunoSEQ multiplex PCR was the method, and the copy in TCRdb shows in-frame clones only, minus some. The data show about 400,000 clones, with about 85% seen just once and roughly 2% held by the top ten. Sequencing used PBMCs or T cells enriched from blood (not recorded which). The receptors derive from a woman in her late teens or twenties with acute COVID-19.

This sequence joins TRBV18 and TRBJ2-3, with 7 bases that match TRBD2. Trimming cost V 2 bases and J 2 bases; bases outside gene matches: 4. Germline loops: CDR1 KGHSH, CDR2 LQKENI. The CDR3 contains 15 residues. The CDR3 DNA sequence: TGTGCCAGCTCACCAGCGGGAGCCTCCACAGATACGCAGTATTTT. Translation gives CASSPAGASTDTQYF.

The J gene is TRBJ1-6, the V gene TRBV3-1 (or the pseudogene TRBV3-2); 7 bases align to TRBD1. In germline, CDR1 is LGHDT, CDR2 YNNKEL (reference sequence). The ends lost 1 base at V and 10 bases at J; junction bases unmatched: 10. CDR3 size: 16 residues. CDR3 in amino acids: CASSQGVGRGSSPLHF. The CDR3 DNA reads TGTGCCAGCAGCCAAGGAGTGGGCAGGGGGTCGTCACCCCTCCACTTT.

The rearrangement links TRBV27 to TRBJ2-1, with no clear D. Germline V gene data show CDR1 as MNHEY and CDR2 as SMNVEV (reference sequence). Trimming left V 0 bases short and J 3 bases short, with 3 bases between. The CDR3 contains 13 residues. CDR3 protein: CASSLSLYNEQFF. The DNA of the CDR3 is TGTGCCAGCAGTTTATCTCTCTACAATGAGCAGTTCTTC.

A note on this clone: This CDR3 is also generated by other DNA sequences in the sample. The chain employs TRBV12-3 or TRBV12-4 and TRBJ1-5; D uncertain. Deletions cut 2 bases from V and 7 bases from J, with 9 bases between. The CDR3 is made up of 13 amino acids. CDR3 residues: CASSLLRNQPQHF. The CDR3 bases are TGTGCCAGCAGTTTATTGAGGAACCAGCCCCAGCATTTT.

The V call is TRBV5-4, the J call TRBJ2-1; 9 bases map to TRBD2. CDR1 is SGHNT and CDR2 is YYREEE in the germline V gene (reference sequence). The CDR3 loop spans 17 amino acids. The V gene end was trimmed by 0 bases and the J gene end by 4 bases; junction bases not matched to a gene: 8. CDR3 in amino acids: CASSLGGGLAGYNEQFF. DNA of the CDR3: TGTGCCAGCAGCTTGGGGGGTGGGCTAGCGGGATACAATGAGCAGTTCTTC.

This chain uses TRBV19 with TRBJ1-5, with 7 bases identical to TRBD1. The J segment lost 7 bases and the V segment lost 7 bases, leaving 10 bases of the junction unmatched. The CDR3 runs 14 residues. Per germline, CDR1 LNHDA and CDR2 SQIVND (reference sequence). The CDR3 loop reads CASKSPTGVQPQHF. Written as DNA, the CDR3 is TGTGCCAGTAAGTCCCCTACAGGGGTGCAGCCCCAGCATTTT.

The J gene is TRBJ1-5, the V gene TRBV29-1, with TRBD1 identical over 7 bases. In germline, CDR1 is SQVTM, CDR2 ANQGSEA. After removal of 5 bases from V and 2 bases from J, the junction contained 6 bases not matched to a gene. The CDR3 is 14 amino acids. In nucleotides, the CDR3 is TGCAGCGTTTCGACAGGGATTGGCAATCAGCCCCAGCATTTT. Translated: CSVSTGIGNQPQHF.

This clone was found once. The rearrangement uses TRBV21-1 and TRBJ1-4. TRBV21-1 is labeled a pseudogene. This CDR3 spans 16 amino acids. The CDR3 reads CASSKGGWSTNEKLFF. In DNA, the CDR3 is TGTGCCAGCAGCAAGGGAGGGTGGTCAACTAATGAAAAACTGTTTTTT.

This clone was observed once. This chain uses TRBV6-5 with TRBJ2-1; D is unclear. V lost 7 bases and J 7 bases, leaving 17 bases between the germline ends. CDR3 length: 14 amino acids. Germline loops: CDR1 MNHEY, CDR2 SVGAGI. In DNA form, the CDR3 reads TGTGCCAGCACTACCCCTGGTGCACAGAATGAGCAGTTCTTC. This encodes CASTTPGAQNEQFF.

CDR3 sequence (DNA): TGTGCCAGCAGTGAAGCGGGCCACTCGGGCAATCAGCCCCAGCATTTT. This translates into CASSEAGHSGNQPQHF. The chain employs TRBV6-1 and TRBJ1-5, with unresolved D. Germline CDR1 is MNHNS and CDR2 is SASEGT. The CDR3 is made up of 16 amino acids. V gave up 0 bases and J gave up 2 bases, with 11 bases separating them.

The chain joins TRBV30 to TRBJ1-5; a weak D match, TRBD1 (5 bases). The CDR3 totals 13 residues. V gave up 1 base and J gave up 6 bases, with 10 bases separating them. Germline CDR1 reads GTSNPN; CDR2 reads SVGIG (reference sequence). Here the CDR3 DNA reads TGTGCCTGGAGTGCTGCAGGGCGTCAGCCCCAGCATTTT. This encodes CAWSAAGRQPQHF.

On this clone itself: Other DNA variants within this sample encode the same CDR3. The chain links TRBV28 to TRBJ1-2, with a tentative D call TRBD1 (5 bases). CDR1 and CDR2 (germline): MDHEN, SYDVKM. The CDR3 is 12 residues long. Trimming pared 2 bases from V and 4 bases from J, leaving 5 bases between. The CDR3: CASSLQGYGYTF. The CDR3 coding sequence is TGTGCCAGCAGTTTACAGGGCTATGGCTACACCTTC.

The chain couples TRBV11-3 to TRBJ1-1; weak D call: TRBD1 (6 bases). The ends were cut back, 0 bases at V and 4 bases at J, with 6 bases in the middle. The CDR3 runs to 13 residues. Germline V lookup: CDR1 SGHNT, CDR2 YENEEA. CDR3 sequence (DNA): TGTGCCAGCAGCTTAGAAGGGGGCACTGAAGCTTTCTTT. This codes for CASSLEGGTEAFF.

The chain joins TRBV5-1 to TRBJ1-6; D possibly corresponds to TRBD1 (6 bases). Germline V gene data show CDR1 as SGHRS and CDR2 as YFSETQ. Trimming cost V 3 bases and J 8 bases, with 12 bases left between them. This CDR3 has 14 amino acids. CDR3 DNA sequence: TGCGCCAGCAGCTACAGGGATGGGGATTCACCCCTCCACTTT. Its translation is CASSYRDGDSPLHF.

This rearrangement joins TRBV15 to TRBJ2-7; D is unclear. The CDR3 spans 13 residues. Trimming stripped 0 bases from V and 1 base from J, with 4 bases between. CDR1 is LNHNV and CDR2 is YYDKDF in the germline V gene (reference sequence). The CDR3 spells CATSRERSYEQYF. CDR3 coding DNA: TGTGCCACCAGCAGAGAACGGTCCTACGAGCAGTACTTC.

The rearrangement links TRBV9 to TRBJ1-5; 11 positions match TRBD1. J lost 4 bases, V lost 0 bases, and 12 bases had no gene match. The germline V gene encodes CDR1 SGDLS and CDR2 YYNGEE. The CDR3 length is 19 residues. Here the CDR3 reads CASSVAGTGGPTRNQPQHF. CDR3 sequence (DNA): TGTGCCAGCAGCGTAGCTGGGACAGGGGGTCCGACGAGAAATCAGCCCCAGCATTTT.